Shown below are 20 T cell receptor beta chains from a single sample sequenced in a study of CD8+ T cells in alopecia areata. Once RNA had been extracted, it was reverse transcribed into cDNA to act as the sequencing template. TCRdb's table, derived via immunoSEQ multiplex PCR, lists solely in-frame clones and lacks some. The data show about 76,000 clones, approximately 28% seen once. Documented treatment: oral pan-JAK inhibitor, 5-10 mg twice daily. The specimen was CD8+ T cells sorted from blood, collected at week 4, from a patient treated with tofacitinib. All receptors come from a human donor with alopecia areata.

The genes are TRBV10-2 and TRBJ2-3; TRBD2 is a possible D gene (5 bases). Germline V CDR1 and CDR2: WSHSY, SAAADI. The CDR3 runs 13 residues. The V and J ends lost 6 bases and 9 bases respectively, with 16 bases between them. The CDR3 nucleotides are TGCGCCAGCAGCCAAGATAGTTCGGGAACGCAGTATTTT. Translating it yields CASSQDSSGTQYF.

The chain uses TRBV30 and TRBJ1-5; no clear D. Trimming took off 0 bases at V and 0 bases at J, with 9 bases between the two ends. The V gene's germline CDR1 is GTSNPN and CDR2 SVGIG (reference sequence). This CDR3 region has 15 residues. Here the CDR3 DNA reads TGTGCCTGGAGTGTGAACGGTTATAGCAATCAGCCCCAGCATTTT. It specifies CAWSVNGYSNQPQHF.

This chain connects TRBV19 to TRBJ2-2; tentative D call: TRBD1 (6 bases). Germline V gives CDR1 LNHDA, CDR2 SQIVND (reference sequence). The CDR3 length is 13 residues. Trimming shortened V by 3 bases and J by 5 bases, and 7 bases separated the two germline ends. The CDR3 DNA sequence: TGTGCCAGTAGTATTAGGGGGACCGGGGAGCTGTTTTTT. The encoded protein is CASSIRGTGELFF. The complete variable domain, with remaining parts taken from reference TRBV19 and TRBJ2-2, reads DGGITQSPKYLFRKEGQNVTLSCEQNLNHDAMYWYRQDPGQGLRLIYYSQIVNDFQKGDIAEGYSVSREKKESFPLTVTSAQKNPTAFYLCASSIRGTGELFFGEGSRLTVL.

J is TRBJ2-2 and V is TRBV2; D call uncertain. CDR3 length equals 14 residues. Trimming took off 5 bases at V and 0 bases at J, with 7 bases between the two ends. From germline, CDR1 is SNHLY and CDR2 FYNNEI. CDR3 in amino acids: CASSRTPNTGELFF. The CDR3 nucleotides read TGTGCCAGCAGTCGAACACCGAACACCGGGGAGCTGTTTTTT. The full variable domain, completed using reference TRBV2 and TRBJ2-2, is EPEVTQTPSHQVTQMGQEVILRCVPISNHLYFYWYRQILGQKVEFLVSFYNNEISEKSEIFDDQFSVERPDGSNFTLKIRSTKLEDSAMYFCASSRTPNTGELFFGEGSRLTVL.

V and J are TRBV25-1 and TRBJ1-2; no clear D gene. The CDR3 sequence is 14 residues long. Germline V CDR1 and CDR2: MGHDK, SYGVNS. The V end lost 3 bases, the J end lost 2 bases, and 10 bases lay between the germline ends. Written as DNA, the CDR3 is TGTGCCAGCAGTGACGAGGGTCGCAACTATGGCTACACCTTC. Its translation is CASSDEGRNYGYTF.

V is TRBV4-3 and J is TRBJ1-2; a possible D gene is TRBD1 (5 bases). The CDR3 extends over 15 amino acids. V lost 1 base and J 4 bases, leaving 13 bases between the germline ends. Germline lookup yields CDR1 LGHNA and CDR2 YSLEER. The CDR3 DNA reads TGCGCCAGCAGCCAAGGGACATCGGGAGTCTATGGCTACACCTTC. Protein sequence: CASSQGTSGVYGYTF.

The J gene is TRBJ2-1, the V gene TRBV30; 9 bases fit TRBD1. Germline V CDR1 and CDR2: GTSNPN, SVGIG (reference sequence). V trimming: 0 bases; J trimming: 4 bases; junction bases outside the gene matches: 7. The CDR3 is 16 residues long. CDR3 DNA sequence: TGTGCCTGGAGTGTTGCTTTGGGACAGGGTTACAATGAGCAGTTCTTC. It encodes CAWSVALGQGYNEQFF.

The rearrangement links TRBV7-2 to TRBJ2-6; D not certain. From germline, CDR1 is SGHTA and CDR2 FQGNSA. V was cut by 4 bases and J by 0 bases, with 16 bases left in between. The CDR3 spans 18 residues. The CDR3 DNA reads TGTGCCAGCAGCTCCCCGATTGGTGTTAGCTCTGGGGCCAACGTCCTGACTTTC. This encodes CASSSPIGVSSGANVLTF. The whole variable domain, remainder taken from reference TRBV7-2 and TRBJ2-6, is GAGVSQSPSNKVTEKGKDVELRCDPISGHTALYWYRQSLGQGLEFLIYFQGNSAPDKSGLPSDRFSAERTGGSVSTLTIQRTQQEDSAVYLCASSSPIGVSSGANVLTFGAGSRLTVL.

The genes are TRBV30 and TRBJ1-5; D is perhaps TRBD1 (5 bases). V lost 5 bases, J lost 7 bases, and 18 bases lay in between. Germline CDR1 is GTSNPN and CDR2 is SVGIG (reference sequence). There are 14 residues in the CDR3. CDR3 DNA sequence: TGTGCCTGGCAGGGAACGGTAGGAGGGCAGCCCCAGCATTTT. Its protein is CAWQGTVGGQPQHF.

The chain links TRBV15 to TRBJ2-2, with TRBD1 identical over 7 bases. CDR3 length: 15 residues. Trimming cost V 5 bases and J 1 base; bases outside gene matches: 4. CDR1 is LNHNV, CDR2 YYDKDF, per germline (reference sequence). CDR3: CATSDRQGNTGELFF. In nucleotides, the CDR3 is TGTGCCACCAGCGACAGACAGGGGAACACCGGGGAGCTGTTTTTT. Filled out from reference TRBV15 and TRBJ2-2, the complete variable domain reads DAMVIQNPRYQVTQFGKPVTLSCSQTLNHNVMYWYQQKSSQAPKLLFHYYDKDFNNEADTPDNFQSRRPNTSFCFLDIRSPGLGDTAMYLCATSDRQGNTGELFFGEGSRLTVL.

This rearrangement joins TRBV30 to TRBJ2-7; the D gene is possibly TRBD1 (6 bases). This CDR3 contains 15 residues. Looked up from germline, CDR1 is GTSNPN and CDR2 is SVGIG (reference sequence). V was shortened by 2 bases and J by 3 bases, with 17 bases between the two germline ends. CDR3 bases: TGTGCCTGGAGTCCACGCAGGGGTCTGGGCTACGAGCAGTACTTC. Translation: CAWSPRRGLGYEQYF.

About this clone itself: At one of its ends the junction is not consistent with the germline gene, which may arise from a read error. The rearrangement joins TRBV5-1 to TRBJ2-7; D is unresolved. CDR1 and CDR2 (germline): SGHRS, YFSETQ. The CDR3 extends over 14 amino acids. CDR3 DNA sequence: TGTGCCAGCAGCTTTAACTGGGGATCCTACGAGCAGTACTTC. This gives the protein CASSFNWGSYEQYF.

V is TRBV29-1 and J is TRBJ2-7, with D uncertain. Germline V CDR1 and CDR2: SQVTM, ANQGSEA. V lost 4 bases and J lost 1, with 11 bases in between. The CDR3 totals 13 residues. This CDR3 is CSVVFRQSYEQYF. As DNA, the CDR3 is TGCAGCGTTGTGTTTAGGCAGTCCTACGAGCAGTACTTC.

CDR3 nucleotides: TGTGCCAGCAGGGCTAGCGGGGGCCTCCCAGATACGCAGTATTTT. Its translation is CASRASGGLPDTQYF. The chain joins TRBV6-4 to TRBJ2-3; 10 bases are a match to TRBD2. The CDR3 covers 15 residues. The J segment lost 4 bases and the V segment lost 6 bases, leaving 7 bases of the junction unmatched. Looked up from germline, CDR1 is MRHNA and CDR2 is SNTAGT.

V usage is TRBV13 and J usage is TRBJ1-1, with D possibly TRBD1 on 6 matching bases. The CDR3 contains 14 residues. The germline V gene encodes CDR1 PRHDT and CDR2 FYEKMQ (reference sequence). Between the trimmed V and J ends, which lost 2 bases and 10 bases, there was a span of 17 bases. This chain's CDR3 is CASSLRQGQWVAFF. For the CDR3, the DNA is TGTGCCAGCAGCTTACGGCAGGGACAATGGGTAGCTTTCTTT.

V and J are TRBV29-1 and TRBJ2-2; D gene uncertain. The CDR3 sequence is 15 residues long. V was trimmed by 0 bases and J by 4 bases, leaving 12 bases between them. The germline V gene encodes CDR1 SQVTM and CDR2 ANQGSEA. CDR3 region: CSVEDVIARTGELFF. The CDR3 DNA is TGCAGCGTTGAAGATGTTATAGCTCGCACCGGGGAGCTGTTTTTT.

This clone has only one observation. The chain has TRBV6-5 and TRBJ2-5; D is possibly TRBD1 or TRBD2 (5 bases each). This CDR3 has 13 amino acids. Trimming removed 6 bases at V and 3 bases at J, with 11 bases between. Per the germline V gene, CDR1 is MNHEY and CDR2 is SVGAGI. The CDR3 region is CASRGTLKETQYF. Written as DNA, the CDR3 is TGTGCCAGCAGGGGGACGCTGAAAGAGACCCAGTACTTC.

This clone was counted a few times. V gene TRBV27 combines with J gene TRBJ1-2; 8 positions match TRBD1. Trimming cost V 0 bases and J 8 bases; bases outside gene matches: 8. CDR1 MNHEY and CDR2 SMNVEV come from the germline V gene (reference sequence). There are 15 residues in the CDR3. The CDR3 loop is CASSLSMAGGGGYTF. CDR3 nucleotides: TGTGCCAGCAGTTTATCTATGGCAGGGGGCGGGGGCTACACCTTC.

This chain uses TRBV15 with TRBJ1-2; no clear D gene. CDR3 length: 13 amino acids. In germline, CDR1 is LNHNV, CDR2 YYDKDF (reference sequence). Trimming removed 3 bases at V and 8 bases at J, with 13 bases between. CDR3 DNA: TGTGCCACCAGCAGCGGGATTAATGACGGCTACACCTTC. It specifies CATSSGINDGYTF.

This clone was observed a handful of times. V usage is TRBV29-1 and J usage is TRBJ1-2, with 9 nucleotides matching TRBD1. In germline, CDR1 is SQVTM, CDR2 ANQGSEA. This CDR3 comprises 14 residues. Trimming removed 6 bases from V and 5 bases from J; junction bases left unmatched: 10. The CDR3 region has the DNA TGCAGCGTCTCGATCCGGGACAGGGCTTATGGCTACACCTTC. Its protein is CSVSIRDRAYGYTF.